A single sample gave rise to the 12 T cell receptor beta chains below, sequenced in a study of T cells in Graves' hyperthyroidism and ophthalmopathy. The CDR3 regions of TCR beta were amplified from RNA transcripts. HTBI primers were the set used in a first-round RT-PCR of the TCR CDR3. TCRdb recomputed calls from the multiplex PCR reads with MiXCR, one row per CDR3 protein. Counted here are some 200,000 distinct CDR3 sequences, roughly a sixth occurring once; the ten biggest clones make up about half. Sequencing was done on a sample of blood. Receptors originate from a woman aged 45-65 years with Graves' hyperthyroidism.

This sequence joins TRBV7-9 and TRBJ2-3; D may be TRBD2 (6 bases). V lost 5 bases and J lost 0, with 12 bases in between. In germline, CDR1 is SEHNR, CDR2 FQNEAQ (reference sequence). This CDR3 contains 15 residues. In DNA form, the CDR3 reads TGTGCCAGCAGCCCCAGCGGGCGGAGCACAGATACGCAGTATTTT. Amino acids: CASSPSGRSTDTQYF.

With respect to this clonotype: Possible read error: a much larger clone is one base away. V usage is TRBV11-2 and J usage is TRBJ2-1; TRBD1 matches at 9 bases. In germline, CDR1 is SGHAT, CDR2 FQNNGV. This CDR3 has 15 residues. The CDR3 region has the DNA TGTGCCAGCAGCTCGGGACAGGGAGGATACAGTGAGCAGTTCTTC. It specifies CASSSGQGGYSEQFF. Supplemented by reference TRBV11-2 and TRBJ2-1, the full variable domain reads EAGVAQSPRYKIIEKRQSVAFWCNPISGHATLYWYQQILGQGPKLLIQFQNNGVVDDSQLPKDRFSAERLKGVDSTLKIQPAKLEDSAVYLCASSSGQGGYSEQFFGPGTRLTVL.

The chain couples TRBV28 to TRBJ2-7, with TRBD2 identical over 9 bases. Germline V gene data show CDR1 as MDHEN and CDR2 as SYDVKM. The CDR3 covers 15 residues. The ends lost 7 bases at V and 4 bases at J; junction bases unmatched: 11. The CDR3 DNA reads as TGTGCCAGCATCAATGGGGCTAGCGGGACGTACGAGCAGTACTTC. Protein product: CASINGASGTYEQYF. Full variable domain (missing parts from reference TRBV28 and TRBJ2-7): DVKVTQSSRYLVKRTGEKVFLECVQDMDHENMFWYRQDPGLGLRLIYFSYDVKMKEKGDIPEGYSVSREKKERFSLILESASTNQTSMYLCASINGASGTYEQYFGPGTRLTVT.

This clonotype appeared many times. The V call is TRBV6-2 or TRBV6-3, the J call TRBJ1-5; D gene ambiguous. This CDR3 is built from 17 residues. CDR1 MNHEY and CDR2 SVGEGT come from the germline V gene. Trimming took off 0 bases at V and 0 bases at J, with 12 bases between the two ends. CDR3 residues: CASSYSRAGDSNQPQHF. In DNA, the CDR3 is TGTGCCAGCAGTTACTCGCGGGCAGGCGATAGCAATCAGCCCCAGCATTTT.

As DNA, the CDR3 is TGTGCCAGCCATATTGGGGGGGCCGGGGAGCTGTTTTTT. Residues: CASHIGGAGELFF. V usage is TRBV6-1 and J usage is TRBJ2-2; TRBD2 matches at 7 bases. The CDR3 is made up of 13 amino acids. Germline V gene data show CDR1 as MNHNS and CDR2 as SASEGT. The V gene end was trimmed by 8 bases and the J gene end by 6 bases; junction bases not matched to a gene: 6.

CDR3 coding DNA: TGTGCCAGCAGCTTCCATCCGACAGGGAACCAAGAGACCCAGTACTTC. Protein product: CASSFHPTGNQETQYF. The genes are TRBV7-9 and TRBJ2-5; 7 bases map to TRBD1. The CDR3 consists of 16 residues. V trimming: 3 bases; J trimming: 0 bases; junction bases outside the gene matches: 7. Per germline, CDR1 SEHNR and CDR2 FQNEAQ (reference sequence).

This clonotype has more than one count but fewer than ten. The chain uses TRBV7-8 and TRBJ2-7; D gene uncertain. The CDR3 has 15 residues. Trimming cost V 4 bases and J 2 bases, with 15 bases left between them. CDR1 SGHVS and CDR2 FQNEAQ come from the germline V gene. The CDR3 protein is CASSSVHKRPYEQYF. CDR3 bases: TGTGCCAGCAGCTCCGTCCATAAGCGCCCCTACGAGCAGTACTTC. Supplemented by reference TRBV7-8 and TRBJ2-7, the full variable domain reads GAGVSQSPRYKVAKRGQDVALRCDPISGHVSLFWYQQALGQGPEFLTYFQNEAQLDKSGLPSDRFFAERPEGSVSTLKIQRTQQEDSAVYLCASSSVHKRPYEQYFGPGTRLTVT.

The chain joins TRBV5-1 to TRBJ2-1; D ambiguous. Germline values: CDR1 SGHRS, CDR2 YFSETQ. V gave up 4 bases and J gave up 4 bases, with 9 bases separating them. The CDR3 totals 13 residues. CDR3 sequence (DNA): TGCGCCAGCAGCCCCCTATTATACAATGAGCAGTTCTTC. It yields the protein CASSPLLYNEQFF.

This clonotype was seen only a few times. The chain employs TRBV4-1 and TRBJ1-6; no firm D call. This CDR3 is 15 amino acids long. Germline V gene data show CDR1 as MGHRA and CDR2 as YSYEKL. V shed 0 bases and J shed 6 bases, with 9 bases lying between them. The DNA for the CDR3 is TGCGCCAGCAGCCAAGATGGAGGGATTAATTCACCCCTCCACTTT. It encodes CASSQDGGINSPLHF.

This clonotype came up many times. The rearrangement joins TRBV10-3 to TRBJ2-7; TRBD1 might be the D (7 bases). The germline V gene encodes CDR1 ENHRY and CDR2 SYGVKD. V was trimmed by 0 bases and J by 3 bases, leaving 27 bases between them. The CDR3 length is 20 residues. CDR3 region: CAISESYQGGRGRLNYEQYF. As DNA, the CDR3 is TGTGCCATCAGTGAGTCGTATCAGGGGGGCAGGGGGAGACTGAACTACGAGCAGTACTTC.

The V call is TRBV19, the J call TRBJ1-3; no clear D gene. The length of the CDR3 is 14 residues. V was clipped by 5 bases and J by 5 bases, with 13 bases between them. Germline V lookup: CDR1 LNHDA, CDR2 SQIVND (reference sequence). This chain's CDR3 is CASSHLDTRNTIYF. The CDR3 DNA reads TGTGCCAGTAGTCACCTTGACACCAGAAACACCATATATTTT.

At least ten counts were recorded for this clonotype. This chain uses TRBV3-1 with TRBJ2-1; D remains unclear. The CDR3 spans 15 residues. Trimming removed 0 bases at V and 2 bases at J, with 8 bases between. Germline assignment: CDR1 LGHDT and CDR2 YNNKEL (reference sequence). CDR3 bases: TGTGCCAGCAGCCAAGACTCGCCGACCTACAATGAGCAGTTCTTC. Protein sequence: CASSQDSPTYNEQFF.